These T cell receptor beta chains were read from a single sample in a study of T cell clonotyping in hematopoietic cell transplantation. The protocol was immunoSEQ multiplex PCR, while the TCRdb copy is restricted to in-frame clones and leaves out a portion. The sample has several thousand clones, approximately 94% seen once. Sequences were derived from peripheral blood mononuclear cells, sampled 30 days after allogeneic stem cell transplant. The receptor set was obtained from a male patient aged 60-69 years who had an allogeneic stem cell transplant from an unrelated donor, so T cells may come from the graft donor. Some clones in this sample may be carry-over from other donors' samples. Both conserved end residues are part of each CDR3. The D gene is left open where the match is weak. A clone size is listed for some rows: how often the clone was seen (once, few, many), or a class if it is expanded.

>.|TRBV28|TRBJ2-2|TRBD2
TGTGCCAGCAGTTTTGGAGCGGGAGGGCGGAAGAACACCGGGGAGCTGTTTTTT
CASSFGAGGRKNTGELFF
>.|TRBV6-5|TRBJ2-7|.
TGTGCCAGCAGTTACATGGACAGCTCCTACGAGCAGTACTTC
CASSYMDSSYEQYF
>.|TRBV10-3|TRBJ1-2|.
TGTGCCATCAGTGAGTCGGAGGGGGACGGCTACACCTTC
CAISESEGDGYTF
>.|TRBV5-5|TRBJ1-2|TRBD1
TGTGCCAGCAGGACCCAAGGGGGCTACGGCTATGGCTACACCTTC
CASRTQGGYGYGYTF
>.|TRBV2|TRBJ2-7|.
TGTGCCAGCAGTGTAATGAGTGGGGTTAGTAGCGCCTACGAGCAGTACTTC
CASSVMSGVSSAYEQYF
>.|TRBV4-1|TRBJ2-7|TRBD2
TGCGCCAGCAGCCTCCGTGGCGGGAGGGCCGTCGAGCAGTACTTC
CASSLRGGRAVEQYF
>.|TRBV19|TRBJ2-5|TRBD2
TGTGCCAGTAGCATAGGACTAGCGGGAGGGGGGACCCAGTACTTC
CASSIGLAGGGTQYF
>.|TRBV28|TRBJ1-3|.
TGTGCCAGCAGCCTTCTCTCTGGAAACACCATATATTTT
CASSLLSGNTIYF
>.|TRBV10-3|TRBJ2-5|.
TGTGCCATCAGTGAGTCGACTCTGAGGTCTTCGGGGGAGACCCAGTACTTC
CAISESTLRSSGETQYF
>.|TRBV9|TRBJ2-7|.
TGTGCCAGCAGCCTAACGGGGGACCCCTACGAGCAGTACTTC
CASSLTGDPYEQYF
>.|TRBV6-5|TRBJ2-7|TRBD1
TGTGCCAGCAGTAGGGACAGGCTAGACGAGCAGTACTTC
CASSRDRLDEQYF
>.|TRBV5-4|TRBJ2-7|.
TGTGCCAGCAGCTTGTCTCAGGGGATCAGTGCCTACGAGCAGTACTTC
CASSLSQGISAYEQYF
>once|TRBV28|TRBJ2-7|TRBD1
TGTGCCAGCATCCCCCGGGGGACAGGGTCGTACGAGCAGTACTTC
CASIPRGTGSYEQYF
>.|TRBV5-6|TRBJ1-1|.
TGTGCCAGCAGCTTGGGTCACAAGGAGAACACTGAAGCTTTCTTT
CASSLGHKENTEAFF
>.|TRBV15|TRBJ2-7|TRBD2
TGTGCCACCCTCGGCGGGAGCTCCTACGAGCAGTACTTC
CATLGGSSYEQYF
>.|TRBV30|TRBJ2-2|TRBD1
TGTGCCTTTCTGACCAGGACAGGGAACACCGGGGAGCTGTTTTTT
CAFLTRTGNTGELFF
>.|TRBV28|TRBJ1-5|TRBD1
TGTGCCAGCAGAACTCAGGGGGTAGGCAATCAGCCCCAGCATTTT
CASRTQGVGNQPQHF
>.|TRBV11-3|TRBJ2-3|.
TGTGCCAGCAGCTTAGTACCCTGGGATACGCAGTATTTT
CASSLVPWDTQYF
>.|TRBV27|TRBJ2-7|.
TGTGCCAGCAGTTTACGGTCCAACTACGAGCAGTACTTC
CASSLRSNYEQYF
>.|TRBV19|TRBJ2-2|.
TGTGCCAGTAGGAGGATGGTCACCGGGGAGCTGTTTTTT
CASRRMVTGELFF
>few|TRBV6-1|TRBJ1-5|.
TGTGCCAGCACCAGCGAGAGCTATCAGCCCCAGCATTTT
CASTSESYQPQHF
>.|TRBV4-1|TRBJ2-3|TRBD2
TGCGCCAGCAGCCAAGAACCCAGCGGGAGCTTAACAGATACGCAGTATTTT
CASSQEPSGSLTDTQYF
>.|TRBV30|TRBJ2-7|.
TGTGCCTGGAGTAACCCGGCCCTAAACTCCTACGAGCAGTACTTC
CAWSNPALNSYEQYF
>.|TRBV6-1|TRBJ2-4|TRBD1
TGTGCCAGCAGAGCCTATACAGGGGGCGAAAACATTCAGTACTTC
CASRAYTGGENIQYF
>.|TRBV27|TRBJ2-3|.
TGTGCCAGCAGTTTCAGGCTCACAGATACGCAGTATTTT
CASSFRLTDTQYF
>.|TRBV28|TRBJ2-2|TRBD1
TGTGCCAGCAGTTTATCGGGACAGGGAAAGTCCGGGGAGCTGTTTTTT
CASSLSGQGKSGELFF
>.|TRBV19|TRBJ2-7|TRBD1
TGTGCCAGTAAAGGGACAGGGTCCTACGAGCAGTACTTC
CASKGTGSYEQYF
>once|TRBV28|TRBJ2-1|TRBD2
TGTGCCAGCAGTTTACACACCCCGGGTAGCGGGAGGTTAGATGAGCAGTTCTTC
CASSLHTPGSGRLDEQFF
>.|TRBV6-1|TRBJ2-7|.
TGTGCCAGCACCCTTGGAGGGATAGTATACGAGCAGTACTTC
CASTLGGIVYEQYF
>.|TRBV4-1|TRBJ2-7|TRBD1
TGCGCCAGCAGCCAAGGCGGGACAGGGGGCGTAGCCTACGAGCAGTACTTC
CASSQGGTGGVAYEQYF
>.|TRBV7-9|TRBJ2-7|TRBD2
TGTGCCAGCAGCCCCCCTCTAGCGGACTCCTACGAGCAGTACTTC
CASSPPLADSYEQYF
>.|TRBV28|TRBJ2-1|TRBD1
TGTGCCAGCAGTCAAACTCCGGGACAGGGCAAGGATGGGAAGTTCTTC
CASSQTPGQGKDGKFF
>.|TRBV15|TRBJ2-1|TRBD2
TGTGCCACCAGCTACCGGACTAGCGGGGTCTCCTACAATGAGCAGTTCTTC
CATSYRTSGVSYNEQFF
>.|TRBV7-6|TRBJ1-4|.
TGTGCCAGCAGCGCTTATTCCGGGACTCGCCTCGCCGGAGAAAAACTGTTTTTT
CASSAYSGTRLAGEKLFF
>.|TRBV30|TRBJ1-1|.
TGTGCCTGGAGTGGCCCCCCCAGGGGATCCAACACTGAAGCTTTCTTT
CAWSGPPRGSNTEAFF
>.|TRBV7-9|TRBJ1-1|TRBD1
TGTGCCAGCAGCTCGGACAGGGGTGGGAACACTGAAGCTTTCTTT
CASSSDRGGNTEAFF
>.|TRBV7-9|TRBJ1-1|TRBD1
TGTGCCAGCAGCCCCGAGACAGGGCGAGGGACTGAAGCTTTCTTT
CASSPETGRGTEAFF
>.|TRBV6-5|TRBJ2-7|.
TGTGCCAGCCAGAAACCTCACTCCTACGAGCAGTACTTC
CASQKPHSYEQYF
>once|TRBV7-3|TRBJ1-1|.
TGTGCCAGCCGGACCGAATCGCACACTGAAGCTTTCTTT
CASRTESHTEAFF
>once|TRBV19|TRBJ2-5|.
TGTGCCAGTAGTATGTGGACATTTTCACTTCAAGAGACCCAGTACTTC
CASSMWTFSLQETQYF
>.|TRBV4-3|TRBJ2-5|.
TGCGCCAGCAGCCAAGATCACAGGCCCCAAGAGACCCAGTACTTC
CASSQDHRPQETQYF
>.|TRBV12-2|TRBJ2-3|.
.
CASRFASGIRSDTQYF
>.|TRBV5-1|TRBJ1-3|.
TGCGCCAGCAGCCCGGATGAGGGTATGGGCGGAAACACCATATATTTT
CASSPDEGMGGNTIYF
>.|TRBV6-1|TRBJ2-7|TRBD1
TGTGCCAGCAGTGAAGCGGAGACAGGGAGCGACGAGCAGTACTTC
CASSEAETGSDEQYF
>.|TRBV29-1|TRBJ2-5|TRBD1
TGCAGCGTTGACCGTAGGGCCGGGACAGGGAGGGTCGTCGGAGAGACCCAGTACTTC
CSVDRRAGTGRVVGETQYF
>.|TRBV15|TRBJ2-3|TRBD1
TGTGCCACCAGCAGAGTGGCAGGGGGCACCACGCAGTATTTT
CATSRVAGGTTQYF
>.|TRBV7-3|TRBJ2-1|.
TGTGCCAGCAGCTCGGGTGTCAATGAGCAGTTCTTC
CASSSGVNEQFF
>.|TRBV7-6|TRBJ1-5|.
TGTGCCAGCAGCCAAAGAGGGGGATCCGGCAATCAGCCCCAGCATTTT
CASSQRGGSGNQPQHF
>.|TRBV2|TRBJ2-7|TRBD2
TGTGCCAGCACCGCCCAGCGGGAGAACCTCGAGCAGTACTTC
CASTAQRENLEQYF
>.|TRBV7-9|TRBJ2-2|.
TGTGCCAGCAGCTTAGTACTAGCCGGGGAGCTGTTTTTT
CASSLVLAGELFF
>once|TRBV27|TRBJ2-7|.
TGTGCCAGCAGTTCCATAATGGGGGCGCTTTACGAGCAGTACTTC
CASSSIMGALYEQYF
>.|TRBV5-1|TRBJ1-1|.
TGCGCCAGCGCGGCAGGGGCGGCCAACACTGAAGCTTTCTTT
CASAAGAANTEAFF
>once|TRBV28|TRBJ1-2|TRBD1
TGTGCCAGCAGTGCCCCACCGGGACAGGGGGCTCCCTATGGCTACACCTTC
CASSAPPGQGAPYGYTF
>.|TRBV27|TRBJ1-2|.
TGTGCCAGCAGTTTAGTGGGGGGCTGGGGCTATGGCTACACCTTC
CASSLVGGWGYGYTF
>.|TRBV7-9|TRBJ2-1|.
TGTGCCAGCAGCTTAGCGCGGGATGAGCAGTTCTTC
CASSLARDEQFF
>.|TRBV5-8|TRBJ2-7|.
TGTGCCAGCAGCTCCCGGGTCCCAGGGAGCTACGAGCAGTACTTC
CASSSRVPGSYEQYF
>.|TRBV11-2|TRBJ2-7|TRBD1
TGTGCCAGCAGCTTCAACTTTGGGACAGGCGCTGAGCAGTACTTC
CASSFNFGTGAEQYF
>.|TRBV27|TRBJ1-2|.
TGTGCCAGCAGTTTATCCTCCCGGGACTATGGCTACACCTTC
CASSLSSRDYGYTF
>.|TRBV9|TRBJ2-7|TRBD2
TGTGCCAGCAGCCCCAGACTAGCGGGAGCCGACGAGCAGTACTTC
CASSPRLAGADEQYF